Listed below are T cell receptor beta chains from one sample, sequenced in a study of control samples from healthy donors and cancer patients. TCRdb keeps only in-frame clones here, not all; method: immunoSEQ multiplex PCR. The table has about 55,000 clones, roughly 87% seen once. The sequenced sample consisted of blood. The receptor set was obtained from a man in his fifties in good health. Both conserved end residues are part of each CDR3. Each record gives: V gene, CDR3 length, D gene, J gene, CDR3 DNA, CDR3 protein. A D gene is named only where the DNA matches it firmly.

v_call: TRBV18
cdr3_length: 13
d_call: .
j_call: TRBJ1-2
cdr3_nt: TGTGCCAGCTCACCAGGCAGATCCTATGGCTACACCTTC
cdr3_aa: CASSPGRSYGYTF

v_call: TRBV12-3/TRBV12-4
cdr3_length: 13
d_call: .
j_call: TRBJ2-2
cdr3_nt: TGTGCCAGCCTCAGGACGGACACCGGGGAGCTGTTTTTT
cdr3_aa: CASLRTDTGELFF

v_call: TRBV10-3
cdr3_length: 18
d_call: .
j_call: TRBJ2-1
cdr3_nt: TGTGCCATCAGTGTTTCGGGTTTTCAGAAGAGCTCCTACAATGAGCAGTTCTTC
cdr3_aa: CAISVSGFQKSSYNEQFF

v_call: TRBV6-5
cdr3_length: 15
d_call: .
j_call: TRBJ1-3
cdr3_nt: TGTGCCAGCAGGGGACGATGGGCCCTCGGAAACACCATATATTTT
cdr3_aa: CASRGRWALGNTIYF

v_call: TRBV7-8
cdr3_length: 15
d_call: .
j_call: TRBJ1-5
cdr3_nt: TGTGCCAGCAGCTTAGGGGCAGGTAGCAATCAGCCCCAGCATTTT
cdr3_aa: CASSLGAGSNQPQHF

v_call: TRBV7-9
cdr3_length: 13
d_call: .
j_call: TRBJ2-7
cdr3_nt: TGTGCCAGCAGCTCCCCCGGGAGCTACGAGCAGTACTTC
cdr3_aa: CASSSPGSYEQYF

v_call: TRBV7-9
cdr3_length: 15
d_call: .
j_call: TRBJ2-2
cdr3_nt: TGTGCCAGCAGCTCCTCAACGGACAACACCGGGGAGCTGTTTTTT
cdr3_aa: CASSSSTDNTGELFF

v_call: TRBV2
cdr3_length: 16
d_call: .
j_call: TRBJ2-5
cdr3_nt: TGTGCCAGCAGTGAAGGGACAGGGACTAGGGGAGAGACCCAGTACTTC
cdr3_aa: CASSEGTGTRGETQYF

v_call: TRBV20-1
cdr3_length: 11
d_call: TRBD1
j_call: TRBJ1-5
cdr3_nt: TGCAGTGCTGACCTGACAGGGCGAGAGCATTTT
cdr3_aa: CSADLTGREHF

v_call: TRBV28
cdr3_length: 13
d_call: TRBD1
j_call: TRBJ1-3
cdr3_nt: TGTGCCAGCAGTTTATTACAGGGGAACACCATATATTTT
cdr3_aa: CASSLLQGNTIYF

v_call: TRBV27
cdr3_length: 13
d_call: .
j_call: TRBJ1-5
cdr3_nt: TGTGCCAGCAGTTTATCTTACGATCAGCCCCAGCATTTT
cdr3_aa: CASSLSYDQPQHF

v_call: TRBV2
cdr3_length: 13
d_call: .
j_call: TRBJ2-2
cdr3_nt: TGTGCCAGCAGTGAAGTAGGGGGCGGGGAGCTGTTTTTT
cdr3_aa: CASSEVGGGELFF

v_call: TRBV27
cdr3_length: 14
d_call: .
j_call: TRBJ2-7
cdr3_nt: TGTGCCAGCAGTCCCATACAGAAACCCTACGAGCAGTACTTC
cdr3_aa: CASSPIQKPYEQYF